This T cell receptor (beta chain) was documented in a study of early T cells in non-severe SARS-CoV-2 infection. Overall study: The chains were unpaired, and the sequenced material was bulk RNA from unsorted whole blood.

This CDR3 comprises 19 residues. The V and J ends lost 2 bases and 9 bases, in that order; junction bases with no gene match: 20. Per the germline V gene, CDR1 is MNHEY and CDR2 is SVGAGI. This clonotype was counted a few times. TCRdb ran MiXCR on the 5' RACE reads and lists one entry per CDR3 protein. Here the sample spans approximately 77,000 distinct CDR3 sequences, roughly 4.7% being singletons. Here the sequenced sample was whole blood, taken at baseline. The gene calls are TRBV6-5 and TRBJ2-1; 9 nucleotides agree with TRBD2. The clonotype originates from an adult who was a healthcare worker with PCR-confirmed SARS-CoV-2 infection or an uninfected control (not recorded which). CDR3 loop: CASSYQSGLFAGGEGEQFF. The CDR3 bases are TGTGCCAGCAGTTACCAATCGGGCCTCTTTGCGGGAGGGGAGGGTGAGCAGTTCTTC.